What follows are 12 T cell receptor beta chains derived from one specimen sequenced in a study of shared clonotypes between healthy human individuals. CD45RO-negative, CCR7-positively selected cells formed the naive CD8 fraction, excluding terminally differentiated effector memory CD45RA+ cells. Here immunoSEQ multiplex PCR was the method, and the copy in TCRdb shows in-frame clones only, minus some. The table has about 700,000 clones, about 90% seen once. Sequences were obtained from naive CD8+ T cells sorted from blood. These receptors were collected from a man aged 30 to 39 in good health.

This chain links TRBV29-1 with TRBJ2-5, with D unresolved. Matching the DNA end better, TRBJ2-7 makes the J call doubtful. The CDR3 is 14 residues long. Germline V gives CDR1 SQVTM, CDR2 ANQGSEA. The CDR3 loop is CSAQYTSDPYEQYF. The CDR3 coding sequence is TGCAGCGCACAATACACTTCGGACCCTTACGAGCAGTACTTC.

This sequence joins TRBV6-1 and TRBJ2-4, with 10 positions matching TRBD2. Per germline, CDR1 MNHNS and CDR2 SASEGT. V was pared by 10 bases and J by 0 bases, with 3 bases of the junction left unmatched. The CDR3 is 14 residues long. CDR3 sequence: CATRLAGAKNIQYF. CDR3 sequence (DNA): TGTGCCACCCGACTAGCGGGAGCCAAAAACATTCAGTACTTC.

The rearrangement uses TRBV30 and TRBJ2-5; 8 bases are a match to TRBD1. V lost 8 bases, J lost 2 bases, and 4 bases stayed unmatched. The CDR3 contains 12 residues. Germline loops: CDR1 GTSNPN, CDR2 SVGIG (reference sequence). The CDR3 loop is CARQGNQETQYF. The CDR3 DNA follows: TGTGCCAGACAGGGGAATCAAGAGACCCAGTACTTC.

A remark on this clone: The identical CDR3 is also encoded by other nucleotide sequences in the sample. This chain links TRBV9 with TRBJ2-7; D remains ambiguous. Trimming removed 0 bases at V and 3 bases at J, with 7 bases between. CDR1 SGDLS and CDR2 YYNGEE come from the germline V gene. CDR3 size: 13 residues. The DNA for the CDR3 is TGTGCCAGCAGCGTAGGGTCGAACTACGAGCAGTACTTC. Its translation is CASSVGSNYEQYF.

J is TRBJ2-3 and V is TRBV19, with 9 nucleotides matching TRBD1. In germline, CDR1 is LNHDA, CDR2 SQIVND (reference sequence). V was clipped by 6 bases and J by 1 base; unmatched bases: 5. This CDR3 spans 15 amino acids. The CDR3 spells CASRKGQGGTDTQYF. CDR3 DNA: TGTGCCAGTAGGAAGGGACAGGGCGGCACAGATACGCAGTATTTT.

CDR3 in DNA: TGTGCCAGCAGTTACTCGTCTAGCAATCAGCCCCAGCATTTT. It translates to CASSYSSSNQPQHF. The chain combines TRBV6-5 with TRBJ1-5; D is uncertain. The V end lost 0 bases, the J end lost 0 bases, and 3 bases lay between the germline ends. CDR3 length equals 14 residues. Germline V gene data show CDR1 as MNHEY and CDR2 as SVGAGI.

The chain combines TRBV7-9 with TRBJ1-2, with D perhaps TRBD1 (5 bases). The CDR3 length is 13 residues. V lost 0 bases and J 4 bases, leaving 6 bases between the germline ends. CDR1 and CDR2 (germline): SEHNR, FQNEAQ (reference sequence). The CDR3 here is CASSLATAYGYTF. The CDR3 DNA reads TGTGCCAGCAGCTTAGCGACAGCCTATGGCTACACCTTC.

J is TRBJ2-3 and V is TRBV7-9; TRBD2 agrees at 15 bases. V was clipped by 1 base and J by 6 bases; unmatched bases: 2. The CDR3 has 16 amino acids. Germline V gene data show CDR1 as SEHNR and CDR2 as FQNEAQ (reference sequence). DNA of the CDR3: TGTGCCAGCAGCTTAGGGACTAGCGGGAGGGATGATACGCAGTATTTT. Encoded protein: CASSLGTSGRDDTQYF.

This clone was seen a single time. This chain uses TRBV27 with TRBJ2-7; D gene unclear. The germline CDR1 and CDR2 sequences are MNHEY and SMNVEV (reference sequence). Trimming cost V 5 bases and J 4 bases, with 15 bases left between them. The CDR3 contains 14 residues. In nucleotides, the CDR3 is TGTGCCAGCAGTCTCGGGTCTCACACTTACGAGCAGTACTTC. The encoded protein is CASSLGSHTYEQYF.

This chain joins TRBV30 and TRBJ1-4; D is undetermined. Per germline, CDR1 GTSNPN and CDR2 SVGIG (reference sequence). Trimming pared 4 bases from V and 0 bases from J, leaving 6 bases between. This CDR3 region has 13 residues. The CDR3 coding sequence is TGTGCCTGGACGGGGACAACTAATGAAAAACTGTTTTTT. Encoded protein: CAWTGTTNEKLFF.

This chain links TRBV13 with TRBJ2-3, with a tentative D call TRBD1 (5 bases). CDR3 length equals 18 residues. Per the germline V gene, CDR1 is PRHDT and CDR2 is FYEKMQ (reference sequence). Deletions cut 7 bases from V and 0 bases from J, with 23 bases between. The CDR3 here is CASTKFFVTGASTDTQYF. Here the CDR3 DNA reads TGTGCCAGCACCAAGTTCTTCGTGACTGGGGCTAGCACAGATACGCAGTATTTT.

This chain connects TRBV11-1 to TRBJ1-1; D is undetermined. CDR1 and CDR2 (germline): SGHAT, FQDESV (reference sequence). The CDR3 consists of 15 residues. Trimming left V 1 base short and J 1 base short, with 10 bases between. This CDR3 is CASSLEADGNTEAFF. In DNA form, the CDR3 reads TGTGCCAGCAGCTTAGAGGCAGACGGGAACACTGAAGCTTTCTTT.